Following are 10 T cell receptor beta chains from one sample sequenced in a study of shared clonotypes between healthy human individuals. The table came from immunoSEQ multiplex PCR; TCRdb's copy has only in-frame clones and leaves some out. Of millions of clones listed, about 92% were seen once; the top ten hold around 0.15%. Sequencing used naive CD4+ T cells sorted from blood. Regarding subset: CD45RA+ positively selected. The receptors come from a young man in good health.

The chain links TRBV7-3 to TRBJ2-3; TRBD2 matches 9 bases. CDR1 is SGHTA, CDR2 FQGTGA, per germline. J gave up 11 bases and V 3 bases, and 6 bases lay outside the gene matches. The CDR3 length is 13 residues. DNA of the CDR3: TGTGCCAGCAGCTTCTTTAGCGGGGGACGGCAGTATTTT. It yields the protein CASSFFSGGRQYF.

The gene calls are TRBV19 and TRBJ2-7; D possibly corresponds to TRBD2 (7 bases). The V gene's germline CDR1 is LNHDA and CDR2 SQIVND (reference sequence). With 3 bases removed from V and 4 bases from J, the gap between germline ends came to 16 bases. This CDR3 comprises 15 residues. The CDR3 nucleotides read TGTGCCAGTAGTATCAACGAACAGGGAGGGTACGAGCAGTACTTC. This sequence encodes CASSINEQGGYEQYF. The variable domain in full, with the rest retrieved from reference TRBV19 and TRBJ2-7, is DGGITQSPKYLFRKEGQNVTLSCEQNLNHDAMYWYRQDPGQGLRLIYYSQIVNDFQKGDIAEGYSVSREKKESFPLTVTSAQKNPTAFYLCASSINEQGGYEQYFGPGTRLTVT.

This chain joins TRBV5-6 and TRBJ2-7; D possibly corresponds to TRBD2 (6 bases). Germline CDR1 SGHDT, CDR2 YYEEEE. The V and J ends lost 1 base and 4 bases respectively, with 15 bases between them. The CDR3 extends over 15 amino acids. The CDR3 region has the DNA TGTGCCAGCAGCTTGTTGACCAGCGGGCCTTACGAGCAGTACTTC. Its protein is CASSLLTSGPYEQYF.

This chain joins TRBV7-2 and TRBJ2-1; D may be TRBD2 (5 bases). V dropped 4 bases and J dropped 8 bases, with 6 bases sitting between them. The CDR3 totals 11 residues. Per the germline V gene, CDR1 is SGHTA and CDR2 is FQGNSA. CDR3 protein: CASSYGDEQFF. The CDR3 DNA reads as TGTGCCAGCAGCTACGGGGATGAGCAGTTCTTC. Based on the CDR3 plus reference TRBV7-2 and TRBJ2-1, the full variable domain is GAGVSQSPSNKVTEKGKDVELRCDPISGHTALYWYRQSLGQGLEFLIYFQGNSAPDKSGLPSDRFSAERTGGSVSTLTIQRTQQEDSAVYLCASSYGDEQFFGPGTRLTVL.

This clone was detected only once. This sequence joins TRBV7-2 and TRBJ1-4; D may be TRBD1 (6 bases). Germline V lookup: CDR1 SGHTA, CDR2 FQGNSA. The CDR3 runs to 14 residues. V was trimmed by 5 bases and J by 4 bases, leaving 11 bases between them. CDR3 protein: CASSQGGDNEKLFF. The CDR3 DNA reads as TGTGCCAGCAGCCAAGGGGGGGATAATGAAAAACTGTTTTTT.

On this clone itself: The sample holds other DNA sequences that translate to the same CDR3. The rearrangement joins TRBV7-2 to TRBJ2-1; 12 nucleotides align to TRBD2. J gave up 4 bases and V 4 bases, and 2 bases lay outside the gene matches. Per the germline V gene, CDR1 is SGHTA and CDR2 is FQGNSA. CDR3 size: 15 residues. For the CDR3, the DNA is TGTGCCAGCAGCTCCGGACTAGCGGGATACAATGAGCAGTTCTTC. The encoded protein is CASSSGLAGYNEQFF.

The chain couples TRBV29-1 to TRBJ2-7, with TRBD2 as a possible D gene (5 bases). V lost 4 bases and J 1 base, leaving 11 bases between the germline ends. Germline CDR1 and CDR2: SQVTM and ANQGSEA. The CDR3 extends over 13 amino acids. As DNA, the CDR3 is TGCAGCGTTGTTTTAGCGAAATCCTACGAGCAGTACTTC. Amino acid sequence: CSVVLAKSYEQYF.

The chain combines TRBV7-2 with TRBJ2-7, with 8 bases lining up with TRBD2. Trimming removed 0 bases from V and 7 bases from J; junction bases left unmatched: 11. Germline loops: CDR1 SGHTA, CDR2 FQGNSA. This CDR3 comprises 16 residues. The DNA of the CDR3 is TGTGCCAGCAGCTTAGCGCCTAGCGGGTCGTCGTTGGAGCAGTACTTC. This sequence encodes CASSLAPSGSSLEQYF. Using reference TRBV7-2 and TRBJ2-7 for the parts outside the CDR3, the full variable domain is GAGVSQSPSNKVTEKGKDVELRCDPISGHTALYWYRQSLGQGLEFLIYFQGNSAPDKSGLPSDRFSAERTGGSVSTLTIQRTQQEDSAVYLCASSLAPSGSSLEQYFGPGTRLTVT.

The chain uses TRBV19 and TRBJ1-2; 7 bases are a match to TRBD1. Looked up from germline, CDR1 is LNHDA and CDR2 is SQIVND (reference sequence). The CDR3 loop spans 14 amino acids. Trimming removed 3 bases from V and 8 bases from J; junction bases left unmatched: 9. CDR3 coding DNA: TGTGCCAGTAGTATGGATCCGACAGGGACCGGCTACACCTTC. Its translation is CASSMDPTGTGYTF.

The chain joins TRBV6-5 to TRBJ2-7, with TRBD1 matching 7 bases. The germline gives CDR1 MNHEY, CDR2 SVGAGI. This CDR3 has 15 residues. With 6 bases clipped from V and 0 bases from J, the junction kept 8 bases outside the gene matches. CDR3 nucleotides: TGTGCCAGCAGGCCATCCGGGACAGACTCCTACGAGCAGTACTTC. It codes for CASRPSGTDSYEQYF.